This TCR beta chain stems from a study of read filtering for tumor transcriptome and immune sequencing. Study as a whole: IR-seq gave about 3.5 to 10.27 million TCR reads per sample; RNA-seq gave roughly 80 to 1,400. Whole-study results and caveats: RNA-seq captured clonotypes less deeply and reliably than IR-seq. Dropping single-read clonotypes raised IR-seq and RNA-seq shared-clonotype correlation.

This clonotype was detected many times. The antigen remains unidentified. One junction end disagrees with the germline gene, perhaps due to a read error. From around 440 ng of RNA, a library with molecular barcoded alpha/delta and beta/gamma adaptors was made. TCRdb re-called the reads through MiXCR, storing one row per CDR3 protein. In the table there are about 62,000 distinct CDR3 sequences, about 19% of which are singletons. The CDR3 length is 16 residues. CDR1 is LNHDA, CDR2 SQIVND, per germline (reference sequence). The sequencing input was a population of CD138-negative cells sorted from bone marrow. This clonotype was obtained from a donor over 35 with multiple myeloma. This chain uses TRBV19 with TRBJ2-5; 12 bases line up with TRBD2. Here the CDR3 DNA reads TGTGCCAGTAGCATAGAGCGACTAGCGGGAGTGGAGACCCAGTACTTC. This codes for CASSIERLAGVETQYF.